A single sample gave rise to the 20 T cell receptor beta chains below, sequenced in a study of cytomegalovirus exposure and HLA in healthy donors. This PCR relied on a set of 60 Vbeta primers and 13 Jbeta primers. Repertoires were generated with immunoSEQ multiplex PCR, while TCRdb's copy carries only in-frame clones and drops some. The data contain roughly 86,000 clones, around 74% of them seen just once; the ten biggest clones take up around 7.3%. The sequenced sample was PBMCs. The origin of the receptors is a man in his fifties in good health and CMV-seropositive.

This clone occurred a few times. The J gene is TRBJ1-5, the V gene TRBV7-8; D call uncertain. Trimming stripped 2 bases from V and 5 bases from J, with 7 bases between. The CDR3 consists of 13 residues. From germline, CDR1 is SGHVS and CDR2 FQNEAQ. CDR3 protein: CASSLKQDQPQHF. CDR3 sequence (DNA): TGTGCCAGCAGCTTAAAGCAAGATCAGCCCCAGCATTTT.

The gene calls are TRBV28 and TRBJ2-4; 13 nucleotides line up with TRBD2. Germline-derived CDR1 and CDR2 are MDHEN and SYDVKM. Germline trimming cut 3 bases from V and 7 bases from J; bases unmatched to any gene: 6. The CDR3 consists of 16 residues. The CDR3 sequence is CASSFIGLAGANIQYF. The CDR3 DNA reads TGTGCCAGCAGTTTTATAGGACTAGCGGGGGCCAACATTCAGTACTTC.

This clone was observed once. The CDR3 DNA is TGTGCCAGCAGCCGAAGCGGGTCTATCGTAGACATTCAGTACTTC. Amino acid sequence: CASSRSGSIVDIQYF. This chain links TRBV7-6 with TRBJ2-4; maybe TRBD2 (6 bases). This CDR3 has 15 amino acids. V shed 5 bases and J shed 8 bases, with 19 bases lying between them. In germline, CDR1 is SGHVS, CDR2 FNYEAQ.

In its sample, this clone was seen once. The chain employs TRBV5-1 and TRBJ2-7; 12 nucleotides align to TRBD2. Germline lookup yields CDR1 SGHRS and CDR2 YFSETQ. The CDR3 totals 16 residues. With V trimmed by 4 bases and J by 4 bases, 9 bases remained unmatched. The CDR3 region is CASSALAGGGTYEQYF. In DNA, the CDR3 is TGCGCCAGCAGCGCCCTAGCGGGAGGGGGCACTTACGAGCAGTACTTC.

This rearrangement joins TRBV5-6 to TRBJ2-3; D ambiguous. The V gene's germline CDR1 is SGHDT and CDR2 YYEEEE. The CDR3 loop spans 15 amino acids. Trimming removed 0 bases at V and 1 base at J, with 9 bases between. CDR3 nucleotide sequence: TGTGCCAGCAGCTTGGTAACTCGGGGCACAGATACGCAGTATTTT. Translated: CASSLVTRGTDTQYF.

The DNA for the CDR3 is TGTGCCTGGAGTGTAAGAGGGGGTGGTTCACCCCTCCACTTT. This encodes CAWSVRGGGSPLHF. V gene TRBV30 combines with J gene TRBJ1-6; D possibly corresponds to TRBD1 (6 bases). The CDR3 runs 14 residues. Deletions cut 0 bases from V and 9 bases from J, with 12 bases between. Germline assignment: CDR1 GTSNPN and CDR2 SVGIG (reference sequence).

The chain recombines TRBV7-6 with TRBJ1-2; the D is unclear. From germline, CDR1 is SGHVS and CDR2 FNYEAQ. This CDR3 has 12 residues. The ends were cut back, 4 bases at V and 2 bases at J, with 5 bases in the middle. As DNA, the CDR3 is TGTGCCAGCAGCTACTCCAACTATGGCTACACCTTC. Protein: CASSYSNYGYTF.

This clone was seen only once. The DNA for the CDR3 is TGCGCCAGCAGCTTGGAGGGGGTGAGCCAGCCCCAGCATTTT. This encodes CASSLEGVSQPQHF. V and J are TRBV5-1 and TRBJ1-5; possibly TRBD1 for D (6 bases). CDR3 length: 14 amino acids. V was shortened by 0 bases and J by 7 bases, with 11 bases between the two germline ends. Germline CDR1 is SGHRS and CDR2 is YFSETQ. The variable domain in full, with the rest retrieved from reference TRBV5-1 and TRBJ1-5, is KAGVTQTPRYLIKTRGQQVTLSCSPISGHRSVSWYQQTPGQGLQFLFEYFSETQRNKGNFPGRFSGRQFSNSRSEMNVSTLELGDSALYLCASSLEGVSQPQHFGDGTRLSIL.

The gene calls are TRBV7-2 and TRBJ1-2; 7 positions match TRBD1. The CDR3 is 14 amino acids. After removal of 5 bases from V and 4 bases from J, the junction contained 7 bases not matched to a gene. The germline gives CDR1 SGHTA, CDR2 FQGNSA. DNA for the CDR3: TGTGCCAGCAGCACCGGGACAGAAACCTATGGCTACACCTTC. Its protein is CASSTGTETYGYTF.

This chain links TRBV5-6 with TRBJ1-2, with D perhaps matching TRBD1 (5 bases). This CDR3 comprises 14 residues. Per germline, CDR1 SGHDT and CDR2 YYEEEE. V lost 3 bases, J lost 3 bases, and 12 bases lay in between. CDR3 amino acids: CASSSTGGDYGYTF. DNA for the CDR3: TGTGCCAGCAGCTCCACGGGGGGGGACTATGGCTACACCTTC. Complete variable domain (other parts from reference TRBV5-6 and TRBJ1-2): DAGVTQSPTHLIKTRGQQVTLRCSPKSGHDTVSWYQQALGQGPQFIFQYYEEEERQRGNFPDRFSGHQFPNYSSELNVNALLLGDSALYLCASSSTGGDYGYTFGSGTRLTVV.

This CDR3 is CASSLGTVIYEQYF. The CDR3 region has the DNA TGTGCCAGCAGTTTAGGGACAGTGATCTACGAGCAGTACTTC. The gene calls are TRBV28 and TRBJ2-7; 7 bases line up with TRBD1. The germline V gene has CDR1 MDHEN and CDR2 SYDVKM. The junction had 4 bases not matched to a gene; V was cut back by 2 bases and J by 3 bases. The CDR3 loop spans 14 amino acids.

This chain links TRBV18 with TRBJ1-3; a possible D gene is TRBD1 (6 bases). Trimming shortened V by 3 bases and J by 0 bases, and 12 bases separated the two germline ends. The CDR3 has 16 amino acids. Germline CDR1 is KGHSH and CDR2 is LQKENI. CDR3 in DNA: TGTGCCAGCTCACCGGGGGGGCCGGGCTCTGGAAACACCATATATTTT. Translating it yields CASSPGGPGSGNTIYF.

A few counts support this clone. The chain links TRBV19 to TRBJ1-1; D is ambiguous. The CDR3 is made up of 12 amino acids. The germline gives CDR1 LNHDA, CDR2 SQIVND (reference sequence). Trimming left V 5 bases short and J 0 bases short, with 4 bases between. CDR3 nucleotides: TGTGCCAGTAGTCCTGTGAACACTGAAGCTTTCTTT. Protein product: CASSPVNTEAFF.

The V call is TRBV11-2, the J call TRBJ2-5; TRBD1 might be the D (6 bases). The CDR3 consists of 16 residues. V lost 6 bases, J lost 3 bases, and 20 bases lay in between. Germline lookup yields CDR1 SGHAT and CDR2 FQNNGV. DNA for the CDR3: TGTGCCAGCAGATCAGCCCACAGGGTAGAGGAAGAGACCCAGTACTTC. Amino acid sequence: CASRSAHRVEEETQYF.

The chain couples TRBV7-3 to TRBJ2-7; 7 nucleotides line up with TRBD2. Looked up from germline, CDR1 is SGHTA and CDR2 is FQGTGA. This CDR3 spans 15 amino acids. The trim removed 1 base at V and 5 bases at J, leaving 8 bases unmatched. This CDR3 reads CASSLKTSSIHEQYF. For the CDR3, the DNA is TGTGCCAGCAGCTTAAAGACTAGCAGCATCCACGAGCAGTACTTC.

The chain carries TRBV5-1 and TRBJ2-1; 9 bases line up with TRBD1. The CDR3 runs 15 residues. The V gene's germline CDR1 is SGHRS and CDR2 YFSETQ. The J segment lost 3 bases and the V segment lost 4 bases, leaving 5 bases of the junction unmatched. The CDR3 nucleotides read TGCGCCAGCAGCATGGGACAGGGTGGCTACAATGAGCAGTTCTTC. Encoded protein: CASSMGQGGYNEQFF.

CDR3 nucleotides: TGTGCCAGCACAGGACAGGAAGGGACTGAAGCTTTCTTT. This gives the protein CASTGQEGTEAFF. This chain links TRBV2 with TRBJ1-1, with 7 bases that match TRBD1. Germline-derived CDR1 and CDR2 are SNHLY and FYNNEI. This CDR3 contains 13 residues. V lost 7 bases to trimming and J lost 5 bases; unmatched junction nucleotides: 7.

The J gene is TRBJ2-2, the V gene TRBV13, with D perhaps TRBD2 (5 bases). CDR1 is PRHDT and CDR2 is FYEKMQ in the germline V gene (reference sequence). V was pared by 5 bases and J by 0 bases, with 13 bases between. The CDR3 extends over 16 amino acids. Written as DNA, the CDR3 is TGTGCCAGCAGCGCCGGACTCCACGCGAACACCGGGGAGCTGTTTTTT. This gives the protein CASSAGLHANTGELFF.

The chain has TRBV18 and TRBJ1-2, with a tentative D call TRBD1 (6 bases). In germline, CDR1 is KGHSH, CDR2 LQKENI. The CDR3 length is 16 residues. V shed 6 bases and J shed 1 base, with 18 bases lying between them. The DNA of the CDR3 is TGTGCCAGCTCCGGGGACATTCTCGACTTTAACTATGGCTACACCTTC. Translating it yields CASSGDILDFNYGYTF.

V is TRBV27 and J is TRBJ2-3; D is perhaps TRBD2 (7 bases). Trimming stripped 6 bases from V and 4 bases from J, with 14 bases between. CDR3 size: 14 residues. The V gene's germline CDR1 is MNHEY and CDR2 SMNVEV (reference sequence). CDR3 sequence (DNA): TGTGCCAGCAGCACCCGGGGGGCGGCAGATACGCAGTATTTT. This gives the protein CASSTRGAADTQYF.